This T cell receptor beta chain was sequenced in a study of human T cells and chemical hapten exposure. Across the whole study: Application of 0.01% DPC to the upper back was done by patch test, with a reading at 6 days.

From the RACE reads, TCRdb called clonotypes with MiXCR, one entry per CDR3 protein. The table lists some 300,000 distinct CDR3 sequences, 4.5% to 5.5% of them singletons. The CDR3 extends over 17 amino acids. This clonotype occurred many times. One junction end disagrees with the germline gene, perhaps due to a read error. Time point of the sample: pre-sensitization, week 0. Treatment meaning: therapeutic diphenylcyclopropenone sensitization with weekly scalp DPC. This chain joins TRBV12-3 or TRBV12-4 and TRBJ1-1, with TRBD1 as a possible D gene (5 bases). The clonotype was recovered from a woman under 30 with alopecia areata. Some clones in this sample may be carry-over from other donors' samples. The sequencing here drew on whole blood, taken in connection with sensitization to the hapten diphenylcyclopropenone (DPC). This chain's CDR3 is CASSLTVKTVTSQNWGF. The CDR3 coding sequence is TGTGCCAGCAGTTTAACCGTAAAAACAGTCACCAGCCAGAATTGGGGGTTT.